Presented here are 24 T cell receptor beta chains from one specimen sequenced in a study of breast tumors, draining lymph nodes, adjacent tissues. MiXCR, run by TCRdb on the multiplex PCR reads, gives a single entry per CDR3 protein. The profile shows 120,000 to 150,000 distinct CDR3 sequences, about 31% of them singletons. The lymph nodes were axillary draining lymph nodes from breast cancer patients. What was sequenced was axillary lymph node tissue. The receptors come from a female donor with breast cancer. Some clones in this sample may be carry-over from other donors' samples.

This clonotype was seen at least ten times. This CDR3 is CASSMYREPHGYTF. The CDR3 DNA sequence: TGTGCCAGCAGTATGTACCGGGAACCACATGGCTACACCTTC. The rearrangement links TRBV2 to TRBJ1-2; D remains unclear. Germline lookup yields CDR1 SNHLY and CDR2 FYNNEI. Trimming stripped 5 bases from V and 6 bases from J, with 16 bases between. The length of the CDR3 is 14 residues.

With respect to this clonotype: Here the CDR3 omits its conserved ending phenylalanine or tryptophan, so a read error is the likely source. V gene TRBV7-2 combines with J gene TRBJ1-3; possible D gene TRBD1, 6 bases. There are 17 residues in the CDR3. Germline-derived CDR1 and CDR2 are SGHTA and FQGNSA. The CDR3 nucleotides read TGTGCCAGCAGCTTAGTGTCCCAGGGGAGCTCTGGAAACCCCATATATTAT. Amino acids: CASSLVSQGSSGNPIYY.

Ten or more counts support this clonotype. The chain carries TRBV7-9 and TRBJ2-3; 7 nucleotides line up with TRBD1. Germline lookup yields CDR1 SEHNR and CDR2 FQNEAQ (reference sequence). J gave up 2 bases and V 5 bases, and 7 bases lay outside the gene matches. CDR3 length: 15 amino acids. CDR3 loop: CASSVDREDTDTQYF. CDR3 sequence (DNA): TGTGCCAGCAGCGTCGACAGGGAAGACACAGATACGCAGTATTTT.

This clonotype was counted many times. This chain links TRBV6-5 with TRBJ2-7; 7 bases line up with TRBD1. Losses at the gene ends were 5 bases for V and 0 bases for J; bases not matched to a gene: 7. Germline assignment: CDR1 MNHEY and CDR2 SVGAGI. The CDR3 loop spans 15 amino acids. The CDR3 DNA reads as TGTGCCAGCAGTCACCGGGCAGGGGGCTCCTACGAGCAGTACTTC. It translates to CASSHRAGGSYEQYF.

DNA of the CDR3: TGTGCCAGCAGCTTGGGTGCTCTCTCTGGGGCCAACGTCCTGACTTTC. As protein: CASSLGALSGANVLTF. The chain combines TRBV5-4 with TRBJ2-6; D is undetermined. V gave up 0 bases and J gave up 0 bases, with 7 bases separating them. CDR1 and CDR2 from the germline V gene are SGHNT and YYREEE (reference sequence). This CDR3 has 16 residues.

This clonotype appeared many times. The V call is TRBV5-4, the J call TRBJ2-1; D perhaps matches TRBD1 (5 bases). Looked up from germline, CDR1 is SGHNT and CDR2 is YYREEE (reference sequence). Trimming pared 2 bases from V and 9 bases from J, leaving 9 bases between. This CDR3 has 12 residues. The CDR3 region has the DNA TGTGCCAGCAGCTTTAGGGGTTTTGAGCAGTTCTTC. Amino acids: CASSFRGFEQFF.

Many counts were recorded for this clonotype. The V and J genes are TRBV6-1 and TRBJ2-7; D assignment may be TRBD1 or TRBD2 (5 bases each). This CDR3 is built from 18 residues. Per germline, CDR1 MNHNS and CDR2 SASEGT. V gave up 4 bases and J gave up 3 bases, with 25 bases separating them. The DNA of the CDR3 is TGTGCCAGCAGTGGAAGTGCAGACCGGGGCCCGCTTAACTACGAGCAGTACTTC. Translation gives CASSGSADRGPLNYEQYF.

This sequence joins TRBV20-1 and TRBJ1-2; a possible D gene is TRBD1 (5 bases). V was trimmed by 3 bases and J by 12 bases, leaving 20 bases between them. Germline V gene lookup returns CDR1 DFQATT and CDR2 SNEGSKA (reference sequence). The CDR3 sequence is 13 residues long. The CDR3 DNA sequence: TGCAGTGCTAGCTCGGGACTGGGGGTAGGAAACACCTTC. This translates into CSASSGLGVGNTF.

This clonotype was seen at least ten times. V gene TRBV7-2 combines with J gene TRBJ1-2; a possible D gene is TRBD1 (6 bases). Germline CDR1 SGHTA, CDR2 FQGNSA. Trimming shortened V by 2 bases and J by 2 bases, and 9 bases separated the two germline ends. The CDR3 is made up of 14 amino acids. CDR3 loop: CASSLQGRNYGYTF. In nucleotides, the CDR3 is TGTGCCAGCAGCTTACAGGGGCGGAACTATGGCTACACCTTC.

The table lists this clonotype with many counts. This chain uses TRBV19 with TRBJ1-2; D not resolved. The ends were cut back, 5 bases at V and 0 bases at J, with 7 bases in the middle. Germline CDR1 reads LNHDA; CDR2 reads SQIVND (reference sequence). There are 13 residues in the CDR3. The chain's CDR3 is CASSVGANYGYTF. CDR3 DNA sequence: TGTGCCAGTAGTGTCGGGGCTAACTATGGCTACACCTTC.

This clonotype was observed many times. For the CDR3, the DNA is TGTGCCAGCAGCTTAGAGCGGTTGGGCAGGTGGAGTTCCTCGGAGACCCAGTACTTC. Its protein product is CASSLERLGRWSSSETQYF. This sequence joins TRBV7-8 and TRBJ2-5; D possibly corresponds to TRBD2 (5 bases). CDR1 and CDR2 from the germline V gene are SGHVS and FQNEAQ. The CDR3 is 19 amino acids. The germline V and J ends were trimmed by 1 base and 5 bases, with 26 bases remaining between them.

This clonotype showed up many times. V and J are TRBV5-1 and TRBJ2-1; 7 bases line up with TRBD2. Germline CDR1 and CDR2: SGHRS and YFSETQ. The length of the CDR3 is 17 residues. Trimming at V came to 0 bases and at J to 0 bases, leaving 6 bases not matched to a gene. The CDR3 nucleotides are TGCGCCAGCAGCTTGGTTGCGGGGGAAAGCTCCTACAATGAGCAGTTCTTC. Protein sequence: CASSLVAGESSYNEQFF. Filled out from reference TRBV5-1 and TRBJ2-1, the complete variable domain reads KAGVTQTPRYLIKTRGQQVTLSCSPISGHRSVSWYQQTPGQGLQFLFEYFSETQRNKGNFPGRFSGRQFSNSRSEMNVSTLELGDSALYLCASSLVAGESSYNEQFFGPGTRLTVL.

This clonotype was counted many times. The rearrangement links TRBV28 to TRBJ1-2; D is ambiguous. V lost 4 bases and J 4 bases, leaving 10 bases between the germline ends. The CDR3 is 13 residues long. CDR1 and CDR2 (germline): MDHEN, SYDVKM. Here the CDR3 DNA reads TGTGCCAGCAGTTCGATCGTCCTCTATGGCTACACCTTC. This sequence encodes CASSSIVLYGYTF.

This clonotype has ten or more counts. The gene calls are TRBV12-3 or TRBV12-4 and TRBJ1-2; TRBD1 agrees at 7 bases. This CDR3 is built from 15 residues. V was clipped by 1 base and J by 9 bases; unmatched bases: 11. Here the CDR3 reads CASSLVPGGLRSYTF. CDR3 DNA sequence: TGTGCCAGCAGTTTAGTCCCAGGGGGGTTACGGAGCTACACCTTC.

This clonotype was observed at least ten times. The chain links TRBV7-3 to TRBJ2-5, with TRBD2 matching over 8 bases. The ends lost 2 bases at V and 0 bases at J; junction bases unmatched: 2. CDR1 and CDR2 from the germline V gene are SGHTA and FQGTGA. The CDR3 extends over 15 amino acids. The CDR3 is CASSLRGGNQETQYF. As DNA, the CDR3 is TGTGCCAGCAGCTTACGGGGGGGAAACCAAGAGACCCAGTACTTC. Based on the CDR3 plus reference TRBV7-3 and TRBJ2-5, the full variable domain is GAGVSQTPSNKVTEKGKYVELRCDPISGHTALYWYRQSLGQGPEFLIYFQGTGAADDSGLPNDRFFAVRPEGSVSTLKIQRTERGDSAVYLCASSLRGGNQETQYFGPGTRLLVL.

This clonotype was seen just once. The chain links TRBV5-1 to TRBJ2-5; possibly TRBD1 or TRBD2 for D (6 bases each). CDR1 and CDR2 (germline): SGHRS, YFSETQ. The V gene lost 4 bases and the J gene lost 5 bases, with 15 bases spanning the gap. This CDR3 region has 14 residues. The CDR3 nucleotides read TGCGCCAGCAGCCTCCTACCGGGGGCGGAGACCCAGTACTTC. Amino acids: CASSLLPGAETQYF.

The sample holds many counts of this clonotype. This sequence joins TRBV5-1 and TRBJ2-1; D remains ambiguous. V dropped 3 bases and J dropped 4 bases, with 2 bases sitting between them. The CDR3 runs to 11 residues. The germline gives CDR1 SGHRS, CDR2 YFSETQ. The CDR3 is CASSSYNEQFF. CDR3 in DNA: TGCGCCAGCAGCTCGTACAATGAGCAGTTCTTC. Combining the CDR3 with reference TRBV5-1 and TRBJ2-1 gives the whole variable domain KAGVTQTPRYLIKTRGQQVTLSCSPISGHRSVSWYQQTPGQGLQFLFEYFSETQRNKGNFPGRFSGRQFSNSRSEMNVSTLELGDSALYLCASSSYNEQFFGPGTRLTVL.

With regard to this clonotype: Just one base apart from a much larger clone, this may be a read error. CDR3 bases: TGTGCCAGCAGTCGCCGGGGATCACCAACCACCCACGAGCAGTACTTC. Translation: CASSRRGSPTTHEQYF. The chain joins TRBV27 to TRBJ2-7; a weak D match, TRBD2 (5 bases). V was clipped by 5 bases and J by 5 bases, with 22 bases between them. The germline gives CDR1 MNHEY, CDR2 SMNVEV (reference sequence). CDR3 length: 16 amino acids.

The chain is built from TRBV4-3 and TRBJ2-5; D is uncertain. Trimming stripped 0 bases from V and 2 bases from J, with 10 bases between. The CDR3 runs 15 residues. From germline, CDR1 is LGHNA and CDR2 YSLEER. This CDR3 is CASSQDAAFQETQYF. Here the CDR3 DNA reads TGCGCCAGCAGCCAAGATGCGGCTTTTCAAGAGACCCAGTACTTC.

This clonotype was recorded at least ten times. This chain links TRBV19 with TRBJ2-1, with D possibly matching TRBD2 (5 bases). This CDR3 is 17 amino acids long. Trimming removed 3 bases at V and 3 bases at J, with 18 bases between. Germline CDR1 LNHDA, CDR2 SQIVND (reference sequence). The CDR3 loop is CASSMGWRQNRYNEQFF. In DNA, the CDR3 is TGTGCCAGTAGTATGGGTTGGAGGCAGAACCGCTACAATGAGCAGTTCTTC.

Many counts were recorded for this clonotype. Given a much more abundant clone one base away, this may be a read error. V gene TRBV7-2 combines with J gene TRBJ2-5, with no clear D. The length of the CDR3 is 15 residues. Germline V CDR1 and CDR2: SGHTA, FQGNSA. DNA of the CDR3: TGTGCCAGCAGCCAGACCAGGAGTGTTCAACAGACCCAGCACTTC. Protein product: CASSQTRSVQQTQHF.

This clonotype was picked up many times. V usage is TRBV24-1 and J usage is TRBJ2-7, with D maybe TRBD1 (6 bases). The V gene's germline CDR1 is KGHDR and CDR2 SFDVKD. With 3 bases removed from V and 3 bases from J, the gap between germline ends came to 11 bases. The CDR3 is 14 amino acids. DNA of the CDR3: TGTGCCACCAGTGATGGCAGGGGATTCTACGAGCAGTACTTC. It translates to CATSDGRGFYEQYF.

This clonotype was picked up many times. The V and J genes are TRBV9 and TRBJ2-3; 7 bases match TRBD1. CDR3 length: 14 residues. V lost 4 bases and J lost 1; bases outside the gene matches: 3. Germline V CDR1 and CDR2: SGDLS, YYNGEE. In DNA, the CDR3 is TGTGCCAGCAGCCGGGACAGAGGCACAGATACGCAGTATTTT. Translated, it gives CASSRDRGTDTQYF.

This clonotype was recorded many times. The chain has TRBV6-2 or TRBV6-3 and TRBJ1-6, with D possibly being TRBD1 (6 bases). Trimming cost V 2 bases and J 7 bases, with 12 bases left between them. CDR1 and CDR2 (germline): MNHEY, SVGEGT. This CDR3 has 15 residues. Here the CDR3 reads CASSYAGQRNSPLHF. The CDR3 DNA is TGTGCCAGCAGTTACGCGGGACAAAGGAATTCACCCCTCCACTTT.